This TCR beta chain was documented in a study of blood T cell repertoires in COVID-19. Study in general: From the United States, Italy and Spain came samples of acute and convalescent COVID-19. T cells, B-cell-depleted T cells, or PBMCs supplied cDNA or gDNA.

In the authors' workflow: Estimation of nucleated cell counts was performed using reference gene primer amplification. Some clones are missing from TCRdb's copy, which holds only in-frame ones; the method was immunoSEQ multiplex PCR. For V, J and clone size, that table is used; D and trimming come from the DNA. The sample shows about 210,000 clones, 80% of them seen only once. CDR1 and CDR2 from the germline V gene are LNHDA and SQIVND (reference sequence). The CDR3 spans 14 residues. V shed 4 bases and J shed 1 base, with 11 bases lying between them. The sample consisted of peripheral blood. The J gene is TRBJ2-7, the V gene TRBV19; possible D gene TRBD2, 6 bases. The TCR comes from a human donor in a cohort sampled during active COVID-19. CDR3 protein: CASSTDGLSYEQYF. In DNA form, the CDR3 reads TGTGCCAGTAGTACCGACGGACTATCCTACGAGCAGTACTTC.